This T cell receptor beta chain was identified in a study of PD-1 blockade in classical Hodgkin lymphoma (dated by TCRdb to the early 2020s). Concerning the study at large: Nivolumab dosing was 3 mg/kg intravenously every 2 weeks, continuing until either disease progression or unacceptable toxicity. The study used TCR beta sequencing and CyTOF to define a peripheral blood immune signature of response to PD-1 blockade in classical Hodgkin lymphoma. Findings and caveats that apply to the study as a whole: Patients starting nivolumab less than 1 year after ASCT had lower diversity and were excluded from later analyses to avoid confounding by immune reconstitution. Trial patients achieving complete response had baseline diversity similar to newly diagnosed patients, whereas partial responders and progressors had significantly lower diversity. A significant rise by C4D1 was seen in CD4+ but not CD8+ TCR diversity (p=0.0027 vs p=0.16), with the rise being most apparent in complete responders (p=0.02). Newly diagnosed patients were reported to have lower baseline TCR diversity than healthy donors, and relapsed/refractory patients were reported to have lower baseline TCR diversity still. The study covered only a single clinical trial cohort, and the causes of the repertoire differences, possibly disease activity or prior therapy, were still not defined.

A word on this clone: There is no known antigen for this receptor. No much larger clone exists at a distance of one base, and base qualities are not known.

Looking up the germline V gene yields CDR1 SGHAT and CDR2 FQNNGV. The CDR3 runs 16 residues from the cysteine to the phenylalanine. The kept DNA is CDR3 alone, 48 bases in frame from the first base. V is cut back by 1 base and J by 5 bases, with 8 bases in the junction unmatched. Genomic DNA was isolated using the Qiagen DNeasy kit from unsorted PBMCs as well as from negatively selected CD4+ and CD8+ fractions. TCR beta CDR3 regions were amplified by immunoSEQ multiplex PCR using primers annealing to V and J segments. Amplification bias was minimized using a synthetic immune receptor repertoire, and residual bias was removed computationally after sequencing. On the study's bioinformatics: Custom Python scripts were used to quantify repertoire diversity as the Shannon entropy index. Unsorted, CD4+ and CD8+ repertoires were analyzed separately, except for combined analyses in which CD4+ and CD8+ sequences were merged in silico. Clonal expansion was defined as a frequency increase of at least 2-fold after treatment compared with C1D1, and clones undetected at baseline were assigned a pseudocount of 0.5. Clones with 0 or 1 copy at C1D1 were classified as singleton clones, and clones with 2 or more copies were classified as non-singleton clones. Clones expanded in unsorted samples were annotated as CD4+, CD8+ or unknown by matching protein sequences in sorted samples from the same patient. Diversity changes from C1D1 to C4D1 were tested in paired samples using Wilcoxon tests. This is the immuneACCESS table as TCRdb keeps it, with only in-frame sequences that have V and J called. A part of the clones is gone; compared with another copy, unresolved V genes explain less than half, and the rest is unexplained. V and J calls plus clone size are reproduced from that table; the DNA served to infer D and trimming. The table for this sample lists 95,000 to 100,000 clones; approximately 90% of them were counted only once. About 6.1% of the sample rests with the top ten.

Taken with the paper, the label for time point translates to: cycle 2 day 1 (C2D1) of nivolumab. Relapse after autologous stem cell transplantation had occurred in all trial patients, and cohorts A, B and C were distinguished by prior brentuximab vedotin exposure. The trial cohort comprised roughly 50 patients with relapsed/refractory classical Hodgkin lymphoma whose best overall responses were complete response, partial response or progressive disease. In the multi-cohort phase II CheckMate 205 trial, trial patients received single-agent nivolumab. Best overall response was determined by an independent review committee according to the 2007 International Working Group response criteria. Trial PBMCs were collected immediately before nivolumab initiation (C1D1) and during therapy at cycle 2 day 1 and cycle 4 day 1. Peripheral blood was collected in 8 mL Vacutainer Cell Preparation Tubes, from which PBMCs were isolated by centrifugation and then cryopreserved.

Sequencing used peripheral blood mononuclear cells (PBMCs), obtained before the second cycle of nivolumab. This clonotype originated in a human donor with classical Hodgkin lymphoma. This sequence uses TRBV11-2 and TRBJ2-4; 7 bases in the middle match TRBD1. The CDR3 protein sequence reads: CASSLVSGGVQNIQYF. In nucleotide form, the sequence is TGTGCCAGCAGCTTAGTATCAGGGGGAGTCCAAAACATTCAGTACTTC.